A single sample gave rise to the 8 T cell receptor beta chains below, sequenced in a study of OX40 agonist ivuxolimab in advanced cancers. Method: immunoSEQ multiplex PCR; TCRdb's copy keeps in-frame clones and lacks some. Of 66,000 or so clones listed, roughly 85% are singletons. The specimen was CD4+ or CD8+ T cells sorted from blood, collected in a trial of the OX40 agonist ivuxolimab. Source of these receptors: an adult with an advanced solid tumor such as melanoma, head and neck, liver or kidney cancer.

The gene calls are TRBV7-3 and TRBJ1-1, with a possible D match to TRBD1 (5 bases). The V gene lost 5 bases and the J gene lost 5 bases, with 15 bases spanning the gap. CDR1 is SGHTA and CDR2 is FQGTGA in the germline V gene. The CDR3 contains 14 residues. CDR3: CASSAAGTKTEAFF. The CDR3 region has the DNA TGTGCCAGCAGCGCGGCCGGGACGAAAACTGAAGCTTTCTTT.

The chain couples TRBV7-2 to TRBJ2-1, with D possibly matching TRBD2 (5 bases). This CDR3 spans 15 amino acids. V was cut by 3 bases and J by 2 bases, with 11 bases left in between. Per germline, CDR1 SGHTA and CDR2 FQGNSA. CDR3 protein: CASSLIATTYNEQFF. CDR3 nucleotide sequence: TGTGCCAGCAGCTTGATAGCGACTACCTACAATGAGCAGTTCTTC.

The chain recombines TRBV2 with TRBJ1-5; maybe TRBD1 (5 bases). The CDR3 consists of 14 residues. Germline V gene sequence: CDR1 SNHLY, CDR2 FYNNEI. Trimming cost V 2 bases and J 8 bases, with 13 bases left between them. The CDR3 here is CASSEREGIEPQHF. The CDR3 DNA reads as TGTGCCAGCAGTGAACGGGAGGGGATTGAGCCCCAGCATTTT.

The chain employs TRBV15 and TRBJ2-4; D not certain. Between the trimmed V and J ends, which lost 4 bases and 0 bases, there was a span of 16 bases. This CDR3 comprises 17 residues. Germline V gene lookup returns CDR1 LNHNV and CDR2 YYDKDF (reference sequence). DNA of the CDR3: TGTGCCACCAGCACCTTACGCCTCTTTGTAGCCAAAAACATTCAGTACTTC. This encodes CATSTLRLFVAKNIQYF.

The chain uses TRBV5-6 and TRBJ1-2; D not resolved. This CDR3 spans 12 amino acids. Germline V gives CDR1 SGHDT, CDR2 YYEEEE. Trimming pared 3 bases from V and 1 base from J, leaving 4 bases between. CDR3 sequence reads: CASSSDNYGYTF. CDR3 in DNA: TGTGCCAGCAGCTCAGATAACTATGGCTACACCTTC.

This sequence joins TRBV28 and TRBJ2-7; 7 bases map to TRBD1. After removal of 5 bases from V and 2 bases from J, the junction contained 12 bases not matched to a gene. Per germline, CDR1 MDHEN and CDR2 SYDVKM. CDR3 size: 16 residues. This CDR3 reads CASSTLRQGRAYEQYF. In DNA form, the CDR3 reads TGTGCCAGCAGTACCCTAAGACAGGGTCGGGCCTACGAGCAGTACTTC.

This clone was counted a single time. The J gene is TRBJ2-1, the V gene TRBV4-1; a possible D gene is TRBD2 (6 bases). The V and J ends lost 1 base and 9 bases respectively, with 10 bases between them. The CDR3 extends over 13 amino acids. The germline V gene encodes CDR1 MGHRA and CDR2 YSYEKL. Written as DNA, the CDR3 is TGCGCCAGCAGCCAAGGCGGGGCGGTTGAGCAGTTCTTC. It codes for CASSQGGAVEQFF.

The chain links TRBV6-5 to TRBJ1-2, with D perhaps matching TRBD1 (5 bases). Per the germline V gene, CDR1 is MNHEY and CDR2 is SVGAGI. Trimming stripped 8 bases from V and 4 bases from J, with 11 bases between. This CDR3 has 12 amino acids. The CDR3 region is CASLQGSYGYTF. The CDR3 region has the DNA TGTGCCAGCCTTCAGGGAAGCTATGGCTACACCTTC.